This T cell receptor (beta chain) was identified during a study of shared clonotypes between healthy human individuals. About the research overall: The people who gave samples were a couple of women and three men aged 18 to 49.

Investigators spread the genomic DNA of each subset evenly over several immunoSEQ plates. Using immunoSEQ multiplex PCR, the repertoire was profiled, and TCRdb retains in-frame clones only, with some absent. This table holds over 400,000 clones, approximately 84% found once. The germline CDR1 and CDR2 sequences are SNHLY and FYNNEI. The CDR3 consists of 12 residues. Concerning this clone itself: Given a far larger clone just one base away, this is likely a sequencing read error. Additional DNA sequences in this sample encode the identical CDR3.

Sequenced: PBMCs. J is TRBJ1-2 and V is TRBV2; the match to TRBD1 covers 8 bases. This TCR came from a woman in her forties in good health. Some clones in this sample may be carry-over from other donors' samples. CDR3 bases: TGTGCAAGCAGGGGGCAGGTTGATGGCTACACCTTC. It translates to CASRGQVDGYTF.